One sample yielded the 8 T cell receptor beta chains listed below, sequenced in a study of PD-1 and CTLA-4 blockade in melanoma. Data came from immunoSEQ multiplex PCR; TCRdb stores just in-frame clones and leaves some out. The repertoire holds some 15,000 clones, with around 70% as singletons. The sample consisted of CD8+ T cells from peripheral blood, taken before anti-PD-1 treatment. The receptors originated from a human donor with melanoma.

This clone was found once. The chain recombines TRBV30 with TRBJ2-1; D possibly matches TRBD1 or TRBD2 (5 bases each). The CDR3 is 14 residues long. Germline CDR1 and CDR2: GTSNPN and SVGIG (reference sequence). Deletions cut 3 bases from V and 0 bases from J, with 9 bases between. CDR3 protein: CAWRGTGSYNEQFF. In DNA form, the CDR3 reads TGTGCCTGGAGGGGGACGGGCTCCTACAATGAGCAGTTCTTC.

In DNA, the CDR3 is TGTGCCAGCAGCCCCAGTCCGACAGGGTCCCGCGAGCAGTACTTC. As protein: CASSPSPTGSREQYF. The chain employs TRBV11-2 and TRBJ2-7, with TRBD1 identical over 7 bases. The CDR3 loop spans 15 amino acids. Germline V gene sequence: CDR1 SGHAT, CDR2 FQNNGV. With 5 bases clipped from V and 6 bases from J, the junction kept 13 bases outside the gene matches.

V is TRBV7-9 and J is TRBJ2-5; 13 positions agree with TRBD2. The germline V gene encodes CDR1 SEHNR and CDR2 FQNEAQ (reference sequence). The length of the CDR3 is 15 residues. J lost 6 bases, V lost 6 bases, and 7 bases had no gene match. DNA of the CDR3: TGTGCCAGCAGGACCGGGACTAGCGGGACAAAGACCCAGTACTTC. Protein product: CASRTGTSGTKTQYF.

In nucleotides, the CDR3 is TGTGCCAGCAGCTTGCCCACAGGGGGCAATGGCTACACCTTC. Encoded protein: CASSLPTGGNGYTF. This sequence joins TRBV5-4 and TRBJ1-2; 9 positions match TRBD1. The CDR3 contains 14 residues. The germline V gene encodes CDR1 SGHNT and CDR2 YYREEE (reference sequence). V gave up 1 base and J gave up 6 bases; unmatched junction bases: 4.

V usage is TRBV27 and J usage is TRBJ1-5; no firm D call. Between the trimmed V and J ends, which lost 5 bases and 3 bases, there was a span of 8 bases. Per germline, CDR1 MNHEY and CDR2 SMNVEV (reference sequence). The CDR3 runs 13 residues. For the CDR3, the DNA is TGTGCCAGCAGTCCGACTCTCAATCAGCCCCAGCATTTT. The encoded protein is CASSPTLNQPQHF.

This chain links TRBV18 with TRBJ1-6, with 9 bases identical to TRBD1. Trimming at V came to 0 bases and at J to 8 bases, leaving 2 bases not matched to a gene. This CDR3 has 15 amino acids. Germline CDR1 reads KGHSH; CDR2 reads LQKENI. The CDR3 loop is CASSPPGTGYSPLHF. As DNA, the CDR3 is TGTGCCAGCTCACCACCCGGGACAGGGTATTCACCCCTCCACTTT.

The table lists this clone with a few counts. J is TRBJ2-2 and V is TRBV14, with D possibly TRBD2 on 6 matching bases. V dropped 1 base and J dropped 2 bases, with 14 bases sitting between them. CDR3 length equals 17 residues. Germline V gives CDR1 SGHDN, CDR2 FVKESK. This chain's CDR3 is CASSQGFLATNTGELFF. CDR3 nucleotide sequence: TGTGCCAGCAGCCAAGGGTTTCTAGCGACAAACACCGGGGAGCTGTTTTTT.

The chain combines TRBV4-1 with TRBJ1-1, with D possibly being TRBD1 (5 bases). The germline CDR1 and CDR2 sequences are MGHRA and YSYEKL. The CDR3 runs 14 residues. The ends were cut back, 4 bases at V and 8 bases at J, with 17 bases in the middle. The CDR3 is CASSLSWAGTEAFF. CDR3 bases: TGCGCCAGCAGCCTAAGTTGGGCCGGGACGGAAGCTTTCTTT.